The rows below give T cell receptor beta chains drawn from one sample of a study of T cells in tuberculosis. This table comes from immunoSEQ multiplex PCR, and its TCRdb copy is limited to in-frame clones, with some not included. Here the sample spans roughly 32,000 clones, 95% to 96% being singletons. The specimen was PBMCs. Receptors originate from a donor aged 10 to 29 with latent tuberculosis or without tuberculosis infection. CDR3s include the opening cysteine and the closing phenylalanine or tryptophan. The D gene is left open where the match is weak. A row's size may be missing; if present it is once, few, many or a size class.

D: -
J: TRBJ2-2
size: -
V: TRBV10-2
DNA: TGCGCCAGCAGTGTGGCCGGGACCGGGGAGCTGTTTTTT
CDR3: CASSVAGTGELFF

D: TRBD2
J: TRBJ2-7
size: -
V: TRBV7-2
DNA: TGTGCCAGCAGCTTTCCCTGGGCTAGCGGGGGACACGAGCAGTACTTC
CDR3: CASSFPWASGGHEQYF

D: TRBD2
J: TRBJ2-1
size: -
V: TRBV30
DNA: TGTGCCTGGAGTGGGGGACTAGATGGGAATGAGCAGTTCTTC
CDR3: CAWSGGLDGNEQFF

D: -
J: TRBJ1-4
size: -
V: TRBV15
DNA: TGTGCCACCAGTCAGGGATCCCAGGAAAAACTGTTTTTT
CDR3: CATSQGSQEKLFF

D: -
J: TRBJ2-7
size: once
V: TRBV5-1
DNA: TGCGCCAGCAGCTTGGGCATGAGCGGCCTTACCTACGAGCAGTACTTC
CDR3: CASSLGMSGLTYEQYF

D: TRBD1
J: TRBJ1-1
size: -
V: TRBV5-1
DNA: TGCGCCAGCAGCCACGGACAGGGGGTTTCGTATGACACTGAAGCTTTCTTT
CDR3: CASSHGQGVSYDTEAFF

D: -
J: TRBJ2-7
size: -
V: TRBV27
DNA: TGTGCCAGCAGTTTAATTGGAGGGGAGGAGAGGGAGCAGTACTTC
CDR3: CASSLIGGEEREQYF

D: TRBD2
J: TRBJ2-3
size: -
V: TRBV6-6
DNA: TGTGCCAGCAGTCCCCTAGCGGAAAGCAGCACAGATACGCAGTATTTT
CDR3: CASSPLAESSTDTQYF

D: -
J: TRBJ2-1
size: -
V: TRBV27
DNA: TGTGCCAGCAGTCTCGCGGCTAGCGAGTACAATGAGCAGTTCTTC
CDR3: CASSLAASEYNEQFF

D: TRBD2
J: TRBJ2-3
size: -
V: TRBV4-1
DNA: TGCGCCAGCAGCCATACGTCTATAGCGGGAGGGATGGCAGATACGCAGTATTTT
CDR3: CASSHTSIAGGMADTQYF

D: TRBD2
J: TRBJ2-2
size: -
V: TRBV5-1
DNA: TGCGCCAGCAGCCCCACCAGCGGGGGGGCGGCCGGGGAGCTGTTTTTT
CDR3: CASSPTSGGAAGELFF

D: TRBD2
J: TRBJ2-3
size: -
V: TRBV5-1
DNA: TGCGCCAGCAGCTCAGTAGCGGGGGTCACAGATACGCAGTATTTT
CDR3: CASSSVAGVTDTQYF

D: TRBD2
J: TRBJ2-3
size: -
V: TRBV10-3
DNA: TGTGCCATCAGCGGGAGACGGGGGGGGGATACGCAGTATTTT
CDR3: CAISGRRGGDTQYF

D: TRBD1
J: TRBJ1-1
size: -
V: TRBV6-5
DNA: TGTGCCAGCAGTTATAGGACAGGGGCAAACACTGAAGCTTTCTTT
CDR3: CASSYRTGANTEAFF

D: -
J: TRBJ2-3
size: -
V: TRBV7-6
DNA: TGTGCCAGCAGCTCAGCGCGAGGGATCACAGATACGCAGTATTTT
CDR3: CASSSARGITDTQYF

D: TRBD2
J: TRBJ2-7
size: -
V: TRBV6-4
DNA: TGTGCCAGCAGTGGAAGAGCGGGAGGGCCAACGAACTACGAGCAGTACTTC
CDR3: CASSGRAGGPTNYEQYF

D: -
J: TRBJ1-4
size: -
V: TRBV5-1
DNA: TGCGCCAGCAGCTTGGCCCCGGGAGCAGCTAATGAAAAACTGTTTTTT
CDR3: CASSLAPGAANEKLFF

D: TRBD2
J: TRBJ2-3
size: -
V: TRBV5-4
DNA: TGTGCCAGCAGGTCGGGACTAGCGGGATCTTATAGCACAGATACGCAGTATTTT
CDR3: CASRSGLAGSYSTDTQYF

D: -
J: TRBJ1-2
size: -
V: TRBV19
DNA: TGTGCCAGTAGTACAGACAGGCACCTCGGCTACACCTTC
CDR3: CASSTDRHLGYTF

D: TRBD1
J: TRBJ2-7
size: -
V: TRBV7-9
DNA: TGTGCCAGCAGCTTATGGACAGGGGCGTCCTACGAGCAGTACTTC
CDR3: CASSLWTGASYEQYF

D: -
J: TRBJ1-2
size: -
V: TRBV5-1
DNA: TGCGCCAGCAGCTTGGCGGGAACCTATGGCTACACCTTC
CDR3: CASSLAGTYGYTF

D: -
J: TRBJ2-7
size: -
V: TRBV10-2
DNA: TGCGCCAGCAGGGGTTTGGGGCAGGGTCGAAACGAGCAGTACTTC
CDR3: CASRGLGQGRNEQYF

D: TRBD1
J: TRBJ1-2
size: once
V: TRBV5-1
DNA: TGCGCCAGCAGCCCTGGACAGGCCTTTAACTATGGCTACACCTTC
CDR3: CASSPGQAFNYGYTF

D: TRBD1
J: TRBJ1-2
size: once
V: TRBV5-4
DNA: TGTGCCAGCAGCTCTCTACAGGGGTACTATGGCTACACCTTC
CDR3: CASSSLQGYYGYTF

D: -
J: TRBJ2-7
size: once
V: TRBV11-2
DNA: TGTGCCAGCAGCCTAGGAGGCGGGGATGCCTACGAGCAGTACTTC
CDR3: CASSLGGGDAYEQYF

D: -
J: TRBJ2-7
size: -
V: TRBV13
DNA: TGTGCCAGCAGCCCCCGCGGGACTCAAGGCGAGCAGTACTTC
CDR3: CASSPRGTQGEQYF

D: -
J: TRBJ2-1
size: -
V: TRBV5-1
DNA: TGCGCCAGCAGCTTAGGAGACCGAGCCAACAATGAGCAGTTCTTC
CDR3: CASSLGDRANNEQFF

D: TRBD1
J: TRBJ2-7
size: -
V: TRBV5-1
DNA: TGCGCCAGCAGCCTGGGACAGGGGGCTAACGAGCAGTACTTC
CDR3: CASSLGQGANEQYF

D: TRBD1
J: TRBJ1-2
size: once
V: TRBV19
DNA: TGTGCCAGTTCTCCGCGGACAGGGTATAACTATGGCTACACCTTC
CDR3: CASSPRTGYNYGYTF

D: -
J: TRBJ2-3
size: -
V: TRBV15
DNA: TGTGCCACCAGCAGACCGGGACTCTCGCCCCTAGATACGCAGTATTTT
CDR3: CATSRPGLSPLDTQYF

D: -
J: TRBJ1-1
size: -
V: TRBV2
DNA: TGTGCCAGCAGCGCTGCAGGGGCGAGGCTTGGCACTGAAGCTTTCTTT
CDR3: CASSAAGARLGTEAFF

D: -
J: TRBJ2-7
size: once
V: TRBV20-1
DNA: TGCAGTGCTGGACAGTCCTACGAGCAGTACTTC
CDR3: CSAGQSYEQYF

D: -
J: TRBJ2-5
size: once
V: TRBV21-1
DNA: TGTGCCAGCAGCAAAGAGGAATTAGGAGAGCGGAGCGTTTTGGAGACCCAGTACTTC
CDR3: CASSKEELGERSVLETQYF

D: TRBD1
J: TRBJ2-1
size: once
V: TRBV19
DNA: TGTGCCAGTAGTATAGATCAAGGGACAGTCTCCTACAATGAGCAGTTCTTC
CDR3: CASSIDQGTVSYNEQFF

D: -
J: TRBJ1-1
size: -
V: TRBV18
DNA: TGTGCCAGCTCACTAGTTCAACAGGGGAACACTGAAGCTTTCTTT
CDR3: CASSLVQQGNTEAFF

D: -
J: TRBJ1-5
size: -
V: TRBV4-1
DNA: TGCGCCAGCAGCCAAGATGGGGCTGGCAATCAGCCCCAGCATTTT
CDR3: CASSQDGAGNQPQHF

D: -
J: TRBJ1-2
size: -
V: TRBV28
DNA: TGTGCCAGCAGTGACAGGAGCCTCTATGGCTACACCTTC
CDR3: CASSDRSLYGYTF

D: -
J: TRBJ2-1
size: -
V: TRBV29-1
DNA: TGCAGCGTTGCTGGCGGGATCAACTACAATGAGCAGTTCTTC
CDR3: CSVAGGINYNEQFF

D: -
J: TRBJ1-2
size: -
V: TRBV5-1
DNA: TGCGCCAGCAGCTTGGGGACTGCGGGCTATGGCTACACCTTC
CDR3: CASSLGTAGYGYTF

D: -
J: TRBJ1-2
size: -
V: TRBV10-3
DNA: TGTGCCATCAGTGAACGGGACTATGGCTACACCTTC
CDR3: CAISERDYGYTF

D: TRBD1
J: TRBJ1-4
size: -
V: TRBV5-4
DNA: TGTGCCAGCAGCGCCGACAGGGGAGGAGAAAAACTGTTTTTT
CDR3: CASSADRGGEKLFF

D: -
J: TRBJ2-1
size: -
V: TRBV5-6
DNA: TGTGCCAGCAGCCGGACAGACCTCTCCTACAATGAGCAGTTCTTC
CDR3: CASSRTDLSYNEQFF

D: -
J: TRBJ2-2
size: once
V: TRBV11-2
DNA: TGTGCCAGCAGCTCGCCCCCGGGAACCCTTGAGACCGGGGAGCTGTTTTTT
CDR3: CASSSPPGTLETGELFF

D: -
J: TRBJ1-6
size: -
V: TRBV7-2
DNA: TGTGCCAGCAGCTTAGGAACAGGCACTAATTCACCCCTCCACTTT
CDR3: CASSLGTGTNSPLHF

D: -
J: TRBJ1-5
size: -
V: TRBV21-1
DNA: TGTGCCAGCAGCAGAAGGACAGGCAATCAGCCCCAGCATTTT
CDR3: CASSRRTGNQPQHF